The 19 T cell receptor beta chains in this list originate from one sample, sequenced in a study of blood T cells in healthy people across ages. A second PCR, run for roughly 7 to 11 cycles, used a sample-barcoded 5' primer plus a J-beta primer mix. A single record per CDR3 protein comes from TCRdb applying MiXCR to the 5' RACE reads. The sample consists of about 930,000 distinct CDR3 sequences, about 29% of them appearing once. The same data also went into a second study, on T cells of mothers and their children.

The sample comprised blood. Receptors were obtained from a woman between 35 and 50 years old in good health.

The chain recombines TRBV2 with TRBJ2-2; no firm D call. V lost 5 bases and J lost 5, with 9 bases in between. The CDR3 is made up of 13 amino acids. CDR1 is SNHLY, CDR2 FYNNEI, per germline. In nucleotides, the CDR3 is TGTGCCAGCAGTCTAACCCAAACCGGGGAGCTGTTTTTT. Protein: CASSLTQTGELFF.

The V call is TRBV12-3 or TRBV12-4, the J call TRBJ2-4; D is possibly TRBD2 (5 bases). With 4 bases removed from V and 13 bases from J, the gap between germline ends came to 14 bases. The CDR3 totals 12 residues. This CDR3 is CASSSHGGEQYF. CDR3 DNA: TGTGCCAGCAGTTCCCACGGAGGTGAGCAGTACTTC.

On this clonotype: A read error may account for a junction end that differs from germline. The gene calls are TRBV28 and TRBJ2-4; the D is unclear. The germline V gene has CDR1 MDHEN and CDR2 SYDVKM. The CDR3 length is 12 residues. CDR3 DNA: TGTACCAGCAGTCCCTCGGTAAACATTCAGTACTTC. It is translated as CTSSPSVNIQYF.

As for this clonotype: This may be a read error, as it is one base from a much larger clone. The CDR3 here is CVSSKQGRNEKLFF. The CDR3 coding sequence is TGTGTCAGCAGCAAACAGGGAAGGAATGAAAAACTGTTTTTT. The rearrangement uses TRBV28 and TRBJ1-4; D is possibly TRBD1 (6 bases). Germline V CDR1 and CDR2: MDHEN, SYDVKM. This CDR3 is 14 amino acids long.

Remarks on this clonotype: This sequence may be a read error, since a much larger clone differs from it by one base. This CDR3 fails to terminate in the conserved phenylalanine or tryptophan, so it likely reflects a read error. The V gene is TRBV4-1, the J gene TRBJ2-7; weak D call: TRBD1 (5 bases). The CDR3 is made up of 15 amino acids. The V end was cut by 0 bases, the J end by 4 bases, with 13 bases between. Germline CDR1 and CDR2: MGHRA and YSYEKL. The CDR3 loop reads CASSQDIGRDYEQYL. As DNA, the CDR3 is TGCGCCAGCAGCCAAGATATAGGCAGGGATTACGAGCAGTACTTA.

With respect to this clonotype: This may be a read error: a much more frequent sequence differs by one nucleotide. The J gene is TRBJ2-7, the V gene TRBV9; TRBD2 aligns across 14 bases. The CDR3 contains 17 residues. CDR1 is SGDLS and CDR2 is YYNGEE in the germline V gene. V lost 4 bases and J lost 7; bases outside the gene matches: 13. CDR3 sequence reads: CASSPRTSGGPYNEQYF. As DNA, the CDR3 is TGTGCCAGCAGCCCCCGGACTAGCGGGGGGCCCTACAATGAGCAGTACTTC.

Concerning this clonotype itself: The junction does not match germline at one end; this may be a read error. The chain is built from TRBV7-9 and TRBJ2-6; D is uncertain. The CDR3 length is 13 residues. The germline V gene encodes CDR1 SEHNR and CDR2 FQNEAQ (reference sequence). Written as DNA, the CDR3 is TGTGCCAGCAGCTTGGGTCCGGCCAACGTCCGGACTTTC. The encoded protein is CASSLGPANVRTF.

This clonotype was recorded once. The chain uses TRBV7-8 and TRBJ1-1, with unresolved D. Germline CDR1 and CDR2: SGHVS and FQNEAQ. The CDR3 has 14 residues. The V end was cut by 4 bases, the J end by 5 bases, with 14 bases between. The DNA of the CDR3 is TGTGCCAGCAGCTCTAGGGAGAGGCGGACTGAAGCTTTCTTT. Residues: CASSSRERRTEAFF.

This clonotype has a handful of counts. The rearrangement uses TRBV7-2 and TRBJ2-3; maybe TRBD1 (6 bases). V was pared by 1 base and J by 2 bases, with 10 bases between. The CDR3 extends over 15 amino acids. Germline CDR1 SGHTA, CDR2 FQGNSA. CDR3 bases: TGTGCCAGCAGCTTAGGTGGACAGCCCACAGATACGCAGTATTTT. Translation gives CASSLGGQPTDTQYF.

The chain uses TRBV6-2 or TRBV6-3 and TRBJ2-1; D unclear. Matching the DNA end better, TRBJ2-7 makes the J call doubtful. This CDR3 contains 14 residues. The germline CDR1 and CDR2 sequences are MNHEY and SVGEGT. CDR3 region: CASRGPNSYNEQYF. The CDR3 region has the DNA TGTGCCAGCAGAGGACCTAACTCCTACAATGAGCAGTACTTC.

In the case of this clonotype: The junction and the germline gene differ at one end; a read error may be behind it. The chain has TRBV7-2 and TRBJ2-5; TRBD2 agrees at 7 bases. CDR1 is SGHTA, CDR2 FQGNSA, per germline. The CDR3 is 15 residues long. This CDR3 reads CASSVPTSLSETRYF. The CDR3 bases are TGTGCCAGCAGCGTACCGACTAGCTTGTCGGAGACCCGGTACTTC.

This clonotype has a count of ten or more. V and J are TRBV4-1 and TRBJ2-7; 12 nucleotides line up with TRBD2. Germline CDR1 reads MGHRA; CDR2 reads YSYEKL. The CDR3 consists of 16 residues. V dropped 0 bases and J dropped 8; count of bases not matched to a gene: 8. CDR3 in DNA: TGCGCCAGCAGCCAAGACGAGGCTAGCGGGGGGGCCCAGCAGTACTTC. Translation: CASSQDEASGGAQQYF.

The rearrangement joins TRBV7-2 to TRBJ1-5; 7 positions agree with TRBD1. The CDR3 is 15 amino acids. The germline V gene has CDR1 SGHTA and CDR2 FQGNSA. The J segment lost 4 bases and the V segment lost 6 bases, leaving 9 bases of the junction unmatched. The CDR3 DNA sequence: TGTGCCAGCAGACAGACAGGGATGAGGAATCAGCCCCAGCATTTT. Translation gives CASRQTGMRNQPQHF. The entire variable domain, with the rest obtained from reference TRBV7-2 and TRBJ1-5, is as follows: GAGVSQSPSNKVTEKGKDVELRCDPISGHTALYWYRQSLGQGLEFLIYFQGNSAPDKSGLPSDRFSAERTGGSVSTLTIQRTQQEDSAVYLCASRQTGMRNQPQHFGDGTRLSIL.

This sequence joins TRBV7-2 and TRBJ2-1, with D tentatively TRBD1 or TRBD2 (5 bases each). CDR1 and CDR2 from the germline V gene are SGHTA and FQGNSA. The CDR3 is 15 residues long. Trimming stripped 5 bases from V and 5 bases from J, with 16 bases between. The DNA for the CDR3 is TGTGCCAGCAGCCGGGACGCCGCTTGGGACAATGAGCAGTTCTTC. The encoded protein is CASSRDAAWDNEQFF.

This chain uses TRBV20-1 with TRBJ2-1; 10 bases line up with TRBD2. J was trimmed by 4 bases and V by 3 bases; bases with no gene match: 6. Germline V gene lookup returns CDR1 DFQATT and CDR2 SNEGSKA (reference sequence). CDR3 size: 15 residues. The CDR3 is CSASPTSGSYNEQFF. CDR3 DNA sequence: TGCAGTGCTAGCCCGACTAGCGGGTCATACAATGAGCAGTTCTTC.

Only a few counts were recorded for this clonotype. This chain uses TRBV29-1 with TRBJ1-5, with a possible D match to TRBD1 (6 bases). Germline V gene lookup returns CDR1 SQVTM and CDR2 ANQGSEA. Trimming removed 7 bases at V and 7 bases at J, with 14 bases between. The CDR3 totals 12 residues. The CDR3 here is CSGGGQGQPQHF. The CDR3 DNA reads TGCAGCGGGGGGGGGCAGGGGCAGCCCCAGCATTTT. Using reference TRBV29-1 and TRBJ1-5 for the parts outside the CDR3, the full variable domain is SAVISQKPSRDICQRGTSLTIQCQVDSQVTMMFWYRQQPGQSLTLIATANQGSEATYESGFVIDKFPISRPNLTFSTLTVSNMSPEDSSIYLCSGGGQGQPQHFGDGTRLSIL.

The CDR3 nucleotides are TGCAGTGCCCGACCAATTACAGGGGATACAGATACGCAGTATTTT. Its protein product is CSARPITGDTDTQYF. This chain uses TRBV20-1 with TRBJ2-3; 7 nucleotides align to TRBD1. Looked up from germline, CDR1 is DFQATT and CDR2 is SNEGSKA (reference sequence). V dropped 6 bases and J dropped 3; count of bases not matched to a gene: 12. CDR3 length: 15 amino acids.

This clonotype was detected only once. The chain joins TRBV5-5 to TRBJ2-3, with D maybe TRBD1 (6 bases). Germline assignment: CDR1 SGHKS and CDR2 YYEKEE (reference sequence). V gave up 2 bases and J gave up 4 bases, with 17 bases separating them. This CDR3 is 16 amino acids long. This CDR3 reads CASSFETGLGADTQYF. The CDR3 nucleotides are TGTGCCAGCAGCTTCGAGACAGGATTGGGGGCAGATACGCAGTATTTT.

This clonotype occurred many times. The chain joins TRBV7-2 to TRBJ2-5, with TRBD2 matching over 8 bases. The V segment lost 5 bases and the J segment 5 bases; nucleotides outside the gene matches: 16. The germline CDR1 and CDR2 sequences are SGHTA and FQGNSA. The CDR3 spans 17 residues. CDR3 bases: TGTGCCAGCAGCCCCACCTATCTGACGGGGGGGCATGAGACCCAGTACTTC. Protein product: CASSPTYLTGGHETQYF.